What follows describes a single T cell receptor beta chain. Its antigen is unknown. TCRB transcripts that were expressed got sequenced, as all of the isolated RNA had been reverse transcribed. Measured with immunoSEQ multiplex PCR; TCRdb has only the in-frame clones, and not every one. The table lists fewer than 900,000 clones, about 17% of them singletons. The data were taken from a study of beta chain features in type 1 diabetes. Deletions cut 7 bases from V and 6 bases from J, with 15 bases between. CDR1 is SGHTA and CDR2 is FQGNSA in the germline V gene. The CDR3 has 13 residues. Broader study findings: HLA influence on TCRB rearrangement stayed unresolved here. In cDNA sequencing, cells with high TCR expression could be over-represented.

Sequenced input: naive CD4+ T cells from blood. This receptor was taken from a woman aged 18 to 35 in good health. The chain employs TRBV7-2 and TRBJ1-1; D is possibly TRBD1 (6 bases). CDR3 protein: CASTRQVRAEAFF. CDR3 DNA: TGTGCCAGCACCAGACAGGTCCGAGCTGAAGCTTTCTTT.